This T cell receptor beta chain is drawn from a study of blood T cell repertoires in COVID-19. Study in general: The United States, Italy and Spain provided the acute and convalescent COVID-19 samples. Sample material is recorded as cDNA or gDNA derived from T cells, B-cell-depleted T cells, or PBMCs.

Original analysis: Nucleated cell counts were estimated from reference gene primer amplification. Sequenced by immunoSEQ multiplex PCR; TCRdb stores in-frame clones only, minus some. That table furnishes V, J and clone size, whereas the DNA furnished D and trimming. The repertoire has 130,000 to 150,000 clones, about three quarters of them found once; the top ten carry 1.9%. This clone occurred a few times. Germline assignment: CDR1 MDHEN and CDR2 SYDVKM. Trimming stripped 5 bases from V and 0 bases from J, with 15 bases between. The CDR3 spans 16 residues. This TCR came from a woman aged 55 to 70 with acute or convalescent COVID-19. The sequencing sample was made of peripheral blood. The V and J genes are TRBV28 and TRBJ2-3; a weak D match, TRBD2 (6 bases). For the CDR3, the DNA is TGTGCCAGCAGTACTCCGGCTAGCGATAGCACAGATACGCAGTATTTT. This encodes CASSTPASDSTDTQYF.